The 18 T cell receptor beta chains below come from one sample, sequenced in a study of blood T cell repertoires in COVID-19. Assay: immunoSEQ multiplex PCR; the TCRdb copy retains only in-frame clones and omits some. The sample shows fewer than 60,000 clones, approximately 84% of them seen only once. The sequenced sample was peripheral blood. These receptors were taken from a man aged 55 to 69 with acute or convalescent COVID-19.

For this clone: This sample includes further DNA sequences coding for the same CDR3. The chain uses TRBV20-1 and TRBJ1-4; tentatively, D is TRBD1 (6 bases). V lost 5 bases and J 8 bases, leaving 9 bases between the germline ends. This CDR3 is built from 11 residues. Germline V gene lookup returns CDR1 DFQATT and CDR2 SNEGSKA (reference sequence). The DNA of the CDR3 is TGCAGTGCTGAAACAGGGGAAAAACTGTTTTTT. Translating gives CSAETGEKLFF.

This chain joins TRBV7-2 and TRBJ1-5; 9 bases map to TRBD1. This CDR3 spans 13 amino acids. Trimming cost V 5 bases and J 9 bases; bases outside gene matches: 5. The germline CDR1 and CDR2 sequences are SGHTA and FQGNSA. CDR3 sequence: CASSGDRERPQHF. As DNA, the CDR3 is TGTGCCAGCAGCGGGGACAGGGAGCGGCCCCAGCATTTT.

This clone has more than one count but fewer than ten. The genes are TRBV5-1 and TRBJ2-3, with TRBD1 matching 10 bases. The CDR3 consists of 18 residues. Germline loops: CDR1 SGHRS, CDR2 YFSETQ. V shed 3 bases and J 2 bases; nucleotides not matched to a gene: 12. The DNA of the CDR3 is TGCGCCAGCAGCTCGGGGACAGGGGCCTGGGGTTCCACAGATACGCAGTATTTT. Its protein is CASSSGTGAWGSTDTQYF.

The genes are TRBV7-2 and TRBJ1-4; 10 nucleotides agree with TRBD1. CDR1 SGHTA and CDR2 FQGNSA come from the germline V gene. V shed 6 bases and J 8 bases; nucleotides not matched to a gene: 6. The CDR3 has 14 amino acids. The CDR3 is CASRDRTGGEKLFF. CDR3 coding DNA: TGTGCCAGCAGGGACCGGACAGGGGGAGAAAAACTGTTTTTT.

The chain employs TRBV6-6 and TRBJ2-1, with 10 nucleotides matching TRBD2. V dropped 6 bases and J dropped 5; count of bases not matched to a gene: 10. There are 16 residues in the CDR3. Germline V gives CDR1 MNHNY, CDR2 SVGAGI (reference sequence). CDR3 protein: CASRLMELAGDNEQFF. Written as DNA, the CDR3 is TGTGCCAGCAGATTGATGGAGCTAGCGGGGGACAATGAGCAGTTCTTC.

The chain carries TRBV10-3 and TRBJ2-3; maybe TRBD1 (6 bases). CDR3 length equals 14 residues. V shed 6 bases and J shed 0 bases, with 10 bases lying between them. The germline CDR1 and CDR2 sequences are ENHRY and SYGVKD. The CDR3 reads CAISADSSTDTQYF. The CDR3 nucleotides are TGTGCCATCAGCGCGGACAGTAGCACAGATACGCAGTATTTT.

This chain uses TRBV7-2 with TRBJ2-1; 14 positions agree with TRBD2. From germline, CDR1 is SGHTA and CDR2 FQGNSA. This CDR3 has 15 residues. The V and J ends lost 4 bases and 6 bases, in that order; junction bases with no gene match: 2. The CDR3: CASSSTSGGANEQFF. As DNA, the CDR3 is TGTGCCAGCAGCTCGACTAGCGGGGGGGCCAATGAGCAGTTCTTC.

The rearrangement joins TRBV12-1 to TRBJ2-5; the tabulated D call, TRBD1, remains unverified against the DNA. TRBV12-1 is designated a pseudogene. The CDR3 sequence is 15 residues long. The CDR3 DNA reads TGTGCCAGCAGCTTTTCTACAGGGGCTACGGAGACCCAGTACTTC. It codes for CASSFSTGATETQYF.

This sequence joins TRBV10-3 and TRBJ1-2; tentative D call: TRBD1 (5 bases). Trimming removed 3 bases from V and 0 bases from J, with 11 bases in between. The germline CDR1 and CDR2 sequences are ENHRY and SYGVKD. This CDR3 region has 15 residues. CDR3 loop: CAISDGQGPNYGYTF. CDR3 sequence (DNA): TGTGCCATCAGTGATGGGCAGGGCCCTAACTATGGCTACACCTTC.

This chain connects TRBV27 to TRBJ2-2; a weak D match, TRBD1 (6 bases). With 5 bases removed from V and 1 base from J, the gap between germline ends came to 14 bases. The germline CDR1 and CDR2 sequences are MNHEY and SMNVEV (reference sequence). The CDR3 extends over 16 amino acids. This chain's CDR3 is CASSGGTRRNTGELFF. CDR3 DNA: TGTGCCAGCAGTGGTGGGACACGGAGGAACACCGGGGAGCTGTTTTTT.

The chain recombines TRBV18 with TRBJ2-2, with 8 bases that match TRBD1. The CDR3 length is 15 residues. Trimming removed 3 bases from V and 5 bases from J; junction bases left unmatched: 5. Per the germline V gene, CDR1 is KGHSH and CDR2 is LQKENI. The DNA for the CDR3 is TGTGCCAGCTCACCGGGACAGGACTTAACCGGGGAGCTGTTTTTT. This gives the protein CASSPGQDLTGELFF. Together with reference TRBV18 and TRBJ2-2, the CDR3 gives the full variable domain: NAGVMQNPRHLVRRRGQEARLRCSPMKGHSHVYWYRQLPEEGLKFMVYLQKENIIDESGMPKERFSAEFPKEGPSILRIQQVVRGDSAAYFCASSPGQDLTGELFFGEGSRLTVL.

The CDR3 loop is CASSLIGPRHDSEAFF. CDR3 sequence (DNA): TGTGCCAGCAGCTTGATAGGCCCACGCCATGACTCTGAAGCTTTCTTT. The J gene is TRBJ1-1, the V gene TRBV5-5; D ambiguous. V was cut by 1 base and J by 6 bases, with 19 bases left in between. CDR3 size: 16 residues. CDR1 is SGHKS and CDR2 is YYEKEE in the germline V gene (reference sequence).

The V call is TRBV7-2, the J call TRBJ2-7, with D uncertain. Germline V gene lookup returns CDR1 SGHTA and CDR2 FQGNSA. V lost 6 bases, J lost 2 bases, and 17 bases lay in between. This CDR3 comprises 15 residues. Written as DNA, the CDR3 is TGTGCCAGCAGTCGACGCTTGGGCGCGACCTACGAGCAGTACTTC. It is translated as CASSRRLGATYEQYF.

The rearrangement joins TRBV4-1 to TRBJ2-3; 7 bases are a match to TRBD2. This CDR3 contains 16 residues. Losses at the gene ends were 1 base for V and 6 bases for J; bases not matched to a gene: 10. CDR1 and CDR2 (germline): MGHRA, YSYEKL. The CDR3: CASSQGLGGGVDTQYF. The CDR3 nucleotides read TGCGCCAGCAGCCAAGGTCTTGGCGGGGGTGTGGATACGCAGTATTTT.

The chain is built from TRBV11-2 and TRBJ1-2, with TRBD1 as a possible D gene (5 bases). In germline, CDR1 is SGHAT, CDR2 FQNNGV. The CDR3 covers 15 residues. The CDR3: CAKARGQKLNYGYTF. In nucleotides, the CDR3 is TGTGCTAAAGCTAGGGGCCAGAAATTGAACTATGGCTACACCTTC.

V gene TRBV4-1 combines with J gene TRBJ2-3; TRBD2 is a possible D gene (5 bases). This CDR3 is 18 amino acids long. CDR1 is MGHRA, CDR2 YSYEKL, per germline. The V gene lost 0 bases and the J gene lost 3 bases, with 19 bases spanning the gap. The CDR3 here is CASSQDRGRRSKTDTQYF. In DNA, the CDR3 is TGCGCCAGCAGCCAAGATCGAGGGCGACGATCTAAAACAGATACGCAGTATTTT.

The chain links TRBV5-1 to TRBJ2-1; 13 nucleotides match TRBD2. Germline loops: CDR1 SGHRS, CDR2 YFSETQ. Trimming removed 4 bases from V and 2 bases from J; junction bases left unmatched: 6. The CDR3 consists of 17 residues. The CDR3 DNA reads TGCGCCAGCAGCCCTTCGACTAGCGGGGGGCCCTACAATGAGCAGTTCTTC. It translates to CASSPSTSGGPYNEQFF.

The table lists this clone with a few counts. This chain links TRBV18 with TRBJ2-7, with TRBD1 matching over 8 bases. This CDR3 spans 14 amino acids. Per germline, CDR1 KGHSH and CDR2 LQKENI. V dropped 4 bases and J dropped 4; count of bases not matched to a gene: 6. The chain's CDR3 is CASSLDRGSYEQYF. Written as DNA, the CDR3 is TGTGCCAGCTCACTCGACAGGGGATCGTACGAGCAGTACTTC.